The 25 T cell receptor beta chains below all came from one sample that was sequenced in a study of brain T cells in children with intractable seizures. The sample's time point: blood from clinic visit 5 months post-surgery; TSC patient then seizure free. Some clones are missing from TCRdb's copy, which holds only in-frame ones; the method was immunoSEQ multiplex PCR. In the table there are about 350,000 clones, about 94% of which are singletons. The sample here was peripheral blood, taken about 5 months after surgery. The receptor source for this set is a boy less than two years old with tuberous sclerosis and intractable seizures.

The V gene is TRBV4-1, the J gene TRBJ2-1, with TRBD2 matching over 10 bases. V was clipped by 1 base and J by 6 bases; unmatched bases: 15. The CDR3 totals 19 residues. CDR1 and CDR2 (germline): MGHRA, YSYEKL. Here the CDR3 reads CASSQGKERGGCSSNEQFF. The CDR3 DNA is TGCGCCAGCAGCCAAGGGAAGGAGCGGGGGGGCTGCTCGTCCAATGAGCAGTTCTTC.

V usage is TRBV4-1 and J usage is TRBJ2-1, with D perhaps assigned TRBD1 or TRBD2 (5 bases each). With 4 bases removed from V and 0 bases from J, the gap between germline ends came to 28 bases. The CDR3 length is 21 residues. The germline V gene encodes CDR1 MGHRA and CDR2 YSYEKL. CDR3 DNA: TGCGCCAGCAGCCTAATTATGACGGTGAGGGGCGATCGGAGCTCCTACAATGAGCAGTTCTTC. It is translated as CASSLIMTVRGDRSSYNEQFF.

The chain couples TRBV27 to TRBJ2-3; D might be TRBD2 (5 bases). V dropped 4 bases and J dropped 0 bases, with 32 bases sitting between them. Germline-derived CDR1 and CDR2 are MNHEY and SMNVEV (reference sequence). The CDR3 consists of 22 residues. CDR3: CASSSRASQDFEWFPSTDTQYF. The CDR3 DNA follows: TGTGCCAGCAGTTCCCGAGCCAGCCAGGACTTCGAGTGGTTTCCTAGCACAGATACGCAGTATTTT.

This chain joins TRBV9 and TRBJ2-5, with TRBD2 identical over 13 bases. Looked up from germline, CDR1 is SGDLS and CDR2 is YYNGEE. V shed 0 bases, J shed 4 bases, and the junction held 0 bases outside the gene matches. The CDR3 is 15 amino acids. CDR3 loop: CASSVGTSGGETQYF. The CDR3, as DNA: TGTGCCAGCAGCGTAGGGACTAGCGGGGGAGAGACCCAGTACTTC.

This chain links TRBV29-1 with TRBJ2-7; D may match TRBD1 or TRBD2 (5 bases each). Trimming pared 4 bases from V and 6 bases from J, leaving 10 bases between. The CDR3 consists of 11 residues. Germline values: CDR1 SQVTM, CDR2 ANQGSEA. CDR3 bases: TGCAGCGTTGTATTGAGGGGCGAGCAGTACTTC. It codes for CSVVLRGEQYF.

V and J are TRBV4-2 and TRBJ2-5, with 12 bases matching TRBD2. The V and J ends lost 4 bases and 5 bases, in that order; junction bases with no gene match: 5. This CDR3 is 15 amino acids long. Germline lookup yields CDR1 LGHNA and CDR2 YNFKEQ. DNA for the CDR3: TGTGCCAGCAGCCCGACTAGCGGGGGCGGGGAGACCCAGTACTTC. As protein: CASSPTSGGGETQYF.

J is TRBJ1-1 and V is TRBV7-9, with a possible D match to TRBD1 (6 bases). This CDR3 comprises 13 residues. With 3 bases removed from V and 7 bases from J, the gap between germline ends came to 12 bases. Germline V gene sequence: CDR1 SEHNR, CDR2 FQNEAQ (reference sequence). CDR3 in amino acids: CASSLTGQNEAFF. DNA for the CDR3: TGTGCCAGCAGCTTGACAGGACAGAATGAAGCTTTCTTT.

The gene calls are TRBV6-4 and TRBJ1-6, with a weak D call TRBD1 (5 bases). This CDR3 has 15 residues. V lost 5 bases, J lost 6 bases, and 14 bases lay in between. Germline V gives CDR1 MRHNA, CDR2 SNTAGT. Written as DNA, the CDR3 is TGTGCCAGCAGTCCCGGTGGCGGGGGTAATTCACCCCTCCACTTT. It encodes CASSPGGGGNSPLHF.

The chain carries TRBV30 and TRBJ2-7; 10 bases match TRBD2. The CDR3 loop spans 14 amino acids. Unmatched junction bases numbered 5, after V lost 3 bases and J lost 3 bases. CDR1 GTSNPN and CDR2 SVGIG come from the germline V gene (reference sequence). CDR3 sequence reads: CAWRSSGGYYEQYF. Here the CDR3 DNA reads TGTGCCTGGAGGTCTAGCGGGGGATACTACGAGCAGTACTTC.

The chain recombines TRBV7-9 with TRBJ1-1; the match to TRBD1 covers 10 bases. The CDR3 spans 16 residues. CDR1 is SEHNR and CDR2 is FQNEAQ in the germline V gene (reference sequence). V was pared by 5 bases and J by 1 base, with 7 bases of the junction left unmatched. CDR3 nucleotides: TGTGCCAGCAGCCTGCGACAGGGGGCTGAGAACACTGAAGCTTTCTTT. Translation gives CASSLRQGAENTEAFF.

This sequence joins TRBV19 and TRBJ2-7; 7 nucleotides align to TRBD2. The CDR3 totals 16 residues. V was pared by 4 bases and J by 0 bases, with 9 bases of the junction left unmatched. Germline V gives CDR1 LNHDA, CDR2 SQIVND (reference sequence). The CDR3 sequence: CASSTTTSLSSYEQYF. CDR3 sequence (DNA): TGTGCCAGTAGTACCACGACTAGCCTGAGCTCCTACGAGCAGTACTTC. Filled out from reference TRBV19 and TRBJ2-7, the complete variable domain reads DGGITQSPKYLFRKEGQNVTLSCEQNLNHDAMYWYRQDPGQGLRLIYYSQIVNDFQKGDIAEGYSVSREKKESFPLTVTSAQKNPTAFYLCASSTTTSLSSYEQYFGPGTRLTVT.

The chain has TRBV6-1 and TRBJ2-7; D is possibly TRBD2 (6 bases). CDR1 and CDR2 from the germline V gene are MNHNS and SASEGT. V gave up 3 bases and J gave up 2 bases, with 14 bases separating them. The CDR3 runs to 15 residues. The CDR3 DNA sequence: TGTGCCAGCAGTGACCGGGGGAATCCCCCCTACGAGCAGTACTTC. This translates into CASSDRGNPPYEQYF.

V and J are TRBV3-1 (or the pseudogene TRBV3-2) and TRBJ1-1; D possibly corresponds to TRBD1 (5 bases). This CDR3 comprises 15 residues. V was cut by 3 bases and J by 3 bases, with 14 bases left in between. CDR1 is LGHDT and CDR2 is YNNKEL in the germline V gene (reference sequence). The CDR3 bases are TGTGCCAGCAGCCAGGGGGGGGGTTTCGACACTGAAGCTTTCTTT. Its protein product is CASSQGGGFDTEAFF.

The chain is built from TRBV5-4 and TRBJ1-3; 9 nucleotides match TRBD1. This CDR3 region has 17 residues. Germline-derived CDR1 and CDR2 are SGHNT and YYREEE (reference sequence). The trim removed 0 bases at V and 7 bases at J, leaving 11 bases unmatched. CDR3 coding DNA: TGTGCCAGCAGCTTGGCCTTAGGGGACAGGGAACGGAACACCATATATTTT. This sequence encodes CASSLALGDRERNTIYF.

This chain connects TRBV10-3 to TRBJ1-2, with D uncertain. Deletions cut 3 bases from V and 1 base from J, with 12 bases between. The CDR3 sequence is 15 residues long. The V gene's germline CDR1 is ENHRY and CDR2 SYGVKD. The CDR3 spells CAISELSELNYGYTF. The CDR3 DNA reads TGTGCCATCAGTGAATTGTCGGAACTTAACTATGGCTACACCTTC.

Only a few counts were recorded for this clone. The chain links TRBV5-1 to TRBJ2-7; 8 bases are a match to TRBD2. This CDR3 has 15 amino acids. Germline loops: CDR1 SGHRS, CDR2 YFSETQ. The V gene end was trimmed by 0 bases and the J gene end by 3 bases; junction bases not matched to a gene: 5. The CDR3 loop reads CASSLASGSGYEQYF. The CDR3 DNA follows: TGCGCCAGCAGCTTGGCTAGCGGGTCCGGCTACGAGCAGTACTTC.

The rearrangement links TRBV4-1 to TRBJ2-3, with 11 bases matching TRBD1. CDR3 length: 17 amino acids. Germline V gene data show CDR1 as MGHRA and CDR2 as YSYEKL. The J segment lost 3 bases and the V segment lost 4 bases, leaving 9 bases of the junction unmatched. The CDR3 DNA reads as TGCGCCAGCAGCCCCGGGACAGGGGGTGTTAGGACAGATACGCAGTATTTT. Protein sequence: CASSPGTGGVRTDTQYF.

J is TRBJ2-7 and V is TRBV7-9; no firm D call. Trimming left V 1 base short and J 2 bases short, with 9 bases between. CDR1 and CDR2 (germline): SEHNR, FQNEAQ (reference sequence). This CDR3 contains 14 residues. CDR3 residues: CASSLGDSAYEQYF. In DNA, the CDR3 is TGTGCCAGCAGCTTAGGTGACTCAGCCTACGAGCAGTACTTC.

CDR3 loop: CASSGGQGPAHSPLHF. CDR3 nucleotides: TGCGCCAGCAGCGGGGGACAGGGGCCTGCTCATTCACCCCTCCACTTT. The genes are TRBV5-1 and TRBJ1-6; 10 bases agree with TRBD1. This CDR3 has 16 amino acids. V lost 4 bases and J lost 8; bases outside the gene matches: 9. CDR1 SGHRS and CDR2 YFSETQ come from the germline V gene. Filled out from reference TRBV5-1 and TRBJ1-6, the complete variable domain reads KAGVTQTPRYLIKTRGQQVTLSCSPISGHRSVSWYQQTPGQGLQFLFEYFSETQRNKGNFPGRFSGRQFSNSRSEMNVSTLELGDSALYLCASSGGQGPAHSPLHFGNGTRLTVT.

This sequence joins TRBV30 and TRBJ2-3, with D unresolved. Trimming stripped 2 bases from V and 2 bases from J, with 5 bases between. The CDR3 contains 12 residues. Germline assignment: CDR1 GTSNPN and CDR2 SVGIG (reference sequence). CDR3: CAWSLFTDTQYF. The CDR3 nucleotides are TGTGCCTGGAGTTTGTTCACAGATACGCAGTATTTT.

This rearrangement joins TRBV29-1 to TRBJ1-1; D remains ambiguous. Germline V gene sequence: CDR1 SQVTM, CDR2 ANQGSEA. CDR3 length: 11 amino acids. V shed 8 bases and J shed 7 bases, with 14 bases lying between them. The CDR3 protein is CSSMERYEAFF. The DNA for the CDR3 is TGCAGCTCCATGGAACGGTATGAAGCTTTCTTT.

Of note for this clone: Other DNA sequences within the sample encode an identical CDR3. The chain combines TRBV12-3 or TRBV12-4 with TRBJ1-1, with TRBD1 identical over 8 bases. This CDR3 spans 12 amino acids. V was pared by 5 bases and J by 7 bases, with 3 bases of the junction left unmatched. DNA for the CDR3: TGTGCCAGCAGTCTAGACAGGGGTGAAGCTTTCTTT. Protein: CASSLDRGEAFF.

This clone has more than one count but fewer than ten. The chain couples TRBV5-4 to TRBJ1-2, with D uncertain. Germline CDR1 SGHNT, CDR2 YYREEE (reference sequence). Trimming removed 3 bases from V and 4 bases from J, with 4 bases in between. This CDR3 comprises 11 residues. The CDR3 region is CASSSAYGYTF. Here the CDR3 DNA reads TGTGCCAGCAGCTCCGCCTATGGCTACACCTTC.

This chain connects TRBV7-9 to TRBJ2-5, with D possibly being TRBD1 or TRBD2 (6 bases each). V was pared by 0 bases and J by 5 bases, with 16 bases between. Germline values: CDR1 SEHNR, CDR2 FQNEAQ (reference sequence). The CDR3 totals 16 residues. CDR3 in DNA: TGTGCCAGCAGCTTAGCGATAACAGGAGGGGGGGAGACCCAGTACTTC. Its protein product is CASSLAITGGGETQYF.

The rearrangement links TRBV7-9 to TRBJ2-1; 10 bases align to TRBD2. The CDR3 loop spans 15 amino acids. Germline V lookup: CDR1 SEHNR, CDR2 FQNEAQ (reference sequence). Trimming removed 2 bases from V and 6 bases from J; junction bases left unmatched: 4. The CDR3 region has the DNA TGTGCCAGCAGCTTATTGGCTAGCGGGAGCAATGAGCAGTTCTTC. Its protein is CASSLLASGSNEQFF.